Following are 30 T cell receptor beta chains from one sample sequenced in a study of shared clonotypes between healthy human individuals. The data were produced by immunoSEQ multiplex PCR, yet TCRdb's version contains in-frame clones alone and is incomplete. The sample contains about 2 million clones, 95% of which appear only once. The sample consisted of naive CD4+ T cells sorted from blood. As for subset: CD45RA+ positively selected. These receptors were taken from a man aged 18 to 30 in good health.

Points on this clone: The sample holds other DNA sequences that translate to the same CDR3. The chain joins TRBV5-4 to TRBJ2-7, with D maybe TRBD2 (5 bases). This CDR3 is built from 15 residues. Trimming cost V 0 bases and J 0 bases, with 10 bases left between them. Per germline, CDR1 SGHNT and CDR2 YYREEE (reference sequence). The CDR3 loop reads CASSLDGGGSYEQYF. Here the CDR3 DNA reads TGTGCCAGCAGCTTGGATGGCGGAGGCTCCTACGAGCAGTACTTC.

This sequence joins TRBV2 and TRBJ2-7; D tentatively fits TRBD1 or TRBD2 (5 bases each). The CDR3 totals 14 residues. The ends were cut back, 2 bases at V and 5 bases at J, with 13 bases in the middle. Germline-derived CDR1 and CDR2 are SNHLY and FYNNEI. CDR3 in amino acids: CASSETGPWDEQYF. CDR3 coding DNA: TGTGCCAGCAGTGAAACGGGACCCTGGGACGAGCAGTACTTC.

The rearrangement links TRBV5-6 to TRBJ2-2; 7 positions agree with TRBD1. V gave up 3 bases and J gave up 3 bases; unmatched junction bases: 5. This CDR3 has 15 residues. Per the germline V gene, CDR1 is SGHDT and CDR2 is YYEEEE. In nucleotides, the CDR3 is TGTGCCAGCAGCTCCGGACAGGTGGACACCGGGGAGCTGTTTTTT. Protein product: CASSSGQVDTGELFF.

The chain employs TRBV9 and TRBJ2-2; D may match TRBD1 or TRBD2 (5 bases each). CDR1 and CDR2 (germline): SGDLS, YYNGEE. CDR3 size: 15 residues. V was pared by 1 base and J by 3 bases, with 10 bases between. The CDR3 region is CASSVSGTDTGELFF. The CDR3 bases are TGTGCCAGCAGCGTATCCGGGACGGACACCGGGGAGCTGTTTTTT.

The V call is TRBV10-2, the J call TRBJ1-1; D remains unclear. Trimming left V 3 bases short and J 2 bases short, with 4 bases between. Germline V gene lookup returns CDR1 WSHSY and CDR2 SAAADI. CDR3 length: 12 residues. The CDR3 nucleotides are TGCGCCAGCAGTGACAGCAACACTGAAGCTTTCTTT. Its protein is CASSDSNTEAFF.

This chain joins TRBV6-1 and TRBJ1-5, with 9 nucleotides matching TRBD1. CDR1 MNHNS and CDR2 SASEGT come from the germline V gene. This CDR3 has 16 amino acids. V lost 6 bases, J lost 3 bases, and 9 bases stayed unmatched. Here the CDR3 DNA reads TGTGCCAGCAGGGAAATGACAGGGGGGACCAATCAGCCCCAGCATTTT. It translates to CASREMTGGTNQPQHF.

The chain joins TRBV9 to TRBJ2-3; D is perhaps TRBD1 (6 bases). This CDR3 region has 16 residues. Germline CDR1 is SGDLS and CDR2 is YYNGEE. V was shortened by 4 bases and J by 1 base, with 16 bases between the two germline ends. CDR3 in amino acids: CASSTWTAPGTDTQYF. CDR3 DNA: TGTGCCAGCAGCACCTGGACAGCCCCGGGCACAGATACGCAGTATTTT.

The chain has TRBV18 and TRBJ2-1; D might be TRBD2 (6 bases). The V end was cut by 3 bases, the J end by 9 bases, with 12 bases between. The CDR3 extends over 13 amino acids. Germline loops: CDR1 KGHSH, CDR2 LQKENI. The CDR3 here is CASSPREFSEQFF. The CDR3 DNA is TGTGCCAGCTCACCTCGGGAGTTTTCTGAGCAGTTCTTC. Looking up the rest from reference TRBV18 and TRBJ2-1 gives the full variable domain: NAGVMQNPRHLVRRRGQEARLRCSPMKGHSHVYWYRQLPEEGLKFMVYLQKENIIDESGMPKERFSAEFPKEGPSILRIQQVVRGDSAAYFCASSPREFSEQFFGPGTRLTVL.

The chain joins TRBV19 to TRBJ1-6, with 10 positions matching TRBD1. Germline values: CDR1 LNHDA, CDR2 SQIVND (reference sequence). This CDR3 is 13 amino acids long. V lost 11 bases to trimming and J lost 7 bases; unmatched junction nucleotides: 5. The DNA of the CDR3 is TGTGCCTCCGAGACAGGGGGCAATTCACCCCTCCACTTT. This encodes CASETGGNSPLHF.

The CDR3 loop reads CASSWVKEGSNQPQHF. Written as DNA, the CDR3 is TGCGCCAGCAGCTGGGTGAAGGAAGGTAGCAATCAGCCCCAGCATTTT. The V gene is TRBV5-1, the J gene TRBJ1-5, with unresolved D. CDR3 length: 16 amino acids. From germline, CDR1 is SGHRS and CDR2 YFSETQ. Trimming pared 3 bases from V and 0 bases from J, leaving 13 bases between.

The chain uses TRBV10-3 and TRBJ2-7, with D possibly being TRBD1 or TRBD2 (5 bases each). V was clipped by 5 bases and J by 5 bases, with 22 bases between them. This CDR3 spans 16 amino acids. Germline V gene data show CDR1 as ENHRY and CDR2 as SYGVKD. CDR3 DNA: TGTGCCATCAGTCCAAATTCTGAGGGCTCAGGGAACGAGCAGTACTTC. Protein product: CAISPNSEGSGNEQYF.

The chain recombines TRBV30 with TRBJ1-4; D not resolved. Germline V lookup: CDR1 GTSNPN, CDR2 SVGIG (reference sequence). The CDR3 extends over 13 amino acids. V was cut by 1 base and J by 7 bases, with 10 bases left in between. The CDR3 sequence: CAWSDGLSEKLFF. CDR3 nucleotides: TGTGCCTGGAGTGACGGCCTCAGTGAAAAACTGTTTTTT. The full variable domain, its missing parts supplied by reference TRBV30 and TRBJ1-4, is SQTIHQWPATLVQPVGSPLSLECTVEGTSNPNLYWYRQAAGRGLQLLFYSVGIGQISSEVPQNLSASRPQDRQFILSSKKLLLSDSGFYLCAWSDGLSEKLFFGSGTQLSVL.

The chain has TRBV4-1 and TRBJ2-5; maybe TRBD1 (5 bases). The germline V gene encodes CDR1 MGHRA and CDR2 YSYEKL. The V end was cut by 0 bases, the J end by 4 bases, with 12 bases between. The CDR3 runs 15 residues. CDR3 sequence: CASSQEGSRAETQYF. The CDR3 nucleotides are TGCGCCAGCAGCCAAGAGGGTAGCAGGGCAGAGACCCAGTACTTC.

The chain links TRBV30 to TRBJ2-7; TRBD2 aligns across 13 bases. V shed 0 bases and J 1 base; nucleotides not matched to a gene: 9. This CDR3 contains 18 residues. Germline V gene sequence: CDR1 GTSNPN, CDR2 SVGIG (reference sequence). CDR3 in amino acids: CAWSVRTSGRPGSYEQYF. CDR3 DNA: TGTGCCTGGAGTGTACGGACTAGCGGGAGACCCGGATCCTACGAGCAGTACTTC.

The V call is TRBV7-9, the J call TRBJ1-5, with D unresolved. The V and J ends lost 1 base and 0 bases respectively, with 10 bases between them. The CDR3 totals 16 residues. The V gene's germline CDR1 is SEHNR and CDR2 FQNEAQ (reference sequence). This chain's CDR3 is CASSLVGSYSNQPQHF. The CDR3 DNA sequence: TGTGCCAGCAGCTTAGTTGGATCCTATAGCAATCAGCCCCAGCATTTT. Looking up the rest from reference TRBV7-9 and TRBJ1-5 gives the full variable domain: DTGVSQNPRHKITKRGQNVTFRCDPISEHNRLYWYRQTLGQGPEFLTYFQNEAQLEKSRLLSDRFSAERPKGSFSTLEIQRTEQGDSAMYLCASSLVGSYSNQPQHFGDGTRLSIL.

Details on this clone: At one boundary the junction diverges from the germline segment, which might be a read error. CDR3 DNA sequence: TGTGCCTGGAGTGTACTACCCGGACTGCTGGTCTTT. It yields the protein CAWSVLPGLLVF. The rearrangement uses TRBV30 and TRBJ1-1; the D is unclear. Per germline, CDR1 GTSNPN and CDR2 SVGIG (reference sequence). There are 12 residues in the CDR3.

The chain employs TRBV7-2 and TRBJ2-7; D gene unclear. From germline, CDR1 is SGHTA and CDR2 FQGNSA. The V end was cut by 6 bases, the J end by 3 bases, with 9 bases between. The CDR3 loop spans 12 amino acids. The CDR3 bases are TGTGCCAGCAGTTCGGATATCTACGAGCAGTACTTC. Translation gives CASSSDIYEQYF.

In DNA, the CDR3 is TGTGCCAGCAGTGGTCCCCGGGTCCTCTCTGGAAACACCATATATTTT. It encodes CASSGPRVLSGNTIYF. V gene TRBV6-6 combines with J gene TRBJ1-3; D not resolved. Germline CDR1 is MNHNY and CDR2 is SVGAGI (reference sequence). This CDR3 spans 16 amino acids. V dropped 5 bases and J dropped 0 bases, with 14 bases sitting between them.

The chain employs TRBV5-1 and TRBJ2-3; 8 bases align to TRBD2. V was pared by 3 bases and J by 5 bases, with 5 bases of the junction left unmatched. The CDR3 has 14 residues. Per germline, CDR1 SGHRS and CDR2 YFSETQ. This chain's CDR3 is CASSSGLEGDTQYF. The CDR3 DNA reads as TGCGCCAGCAGCTCGGGACTAGAAGGAGATACGCAGTATTTT.

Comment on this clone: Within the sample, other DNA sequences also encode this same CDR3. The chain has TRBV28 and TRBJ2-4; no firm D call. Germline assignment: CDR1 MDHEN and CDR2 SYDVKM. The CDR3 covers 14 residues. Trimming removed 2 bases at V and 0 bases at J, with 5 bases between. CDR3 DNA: TGTGCCAGCAGTTTACGCCTAGCCAAAAACATTCAGTACTTC. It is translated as CASSLRLAKNIQYF.

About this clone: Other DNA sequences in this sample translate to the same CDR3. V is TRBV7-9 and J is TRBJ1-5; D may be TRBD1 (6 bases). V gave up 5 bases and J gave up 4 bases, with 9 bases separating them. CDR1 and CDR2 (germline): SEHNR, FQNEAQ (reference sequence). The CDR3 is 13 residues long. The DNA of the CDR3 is TGTGCCAGCAGCACACAGGGTAATCAGCCCCAGCATTTT. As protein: CASSTQGNQPQHF.

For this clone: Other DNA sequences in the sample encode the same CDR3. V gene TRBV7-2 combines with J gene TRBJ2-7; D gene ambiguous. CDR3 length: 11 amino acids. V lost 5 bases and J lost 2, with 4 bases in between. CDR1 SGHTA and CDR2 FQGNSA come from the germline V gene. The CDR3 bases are TGTGCCAGCAGCATCACCTACGAGCAGTACTTC. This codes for CASSITYEQYF.

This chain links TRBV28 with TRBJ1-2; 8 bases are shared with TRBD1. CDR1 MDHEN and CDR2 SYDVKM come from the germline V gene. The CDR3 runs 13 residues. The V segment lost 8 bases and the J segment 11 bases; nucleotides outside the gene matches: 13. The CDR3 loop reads CASYHDRGLRYTF. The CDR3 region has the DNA TGTGCCAGCTATCACGACAGGGGCCTGCGATACACCTTC.

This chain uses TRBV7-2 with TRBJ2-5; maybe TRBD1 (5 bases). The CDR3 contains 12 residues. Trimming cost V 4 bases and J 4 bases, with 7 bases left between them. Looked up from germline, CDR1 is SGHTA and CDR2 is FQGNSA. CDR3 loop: CASSSGIETQYF. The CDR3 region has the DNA TGTGCCAGCAGCTCAGGGATAGAGACCCAGTACTTC.

The CDR3: CASSLGLAGGPDEQYF. The CDR3 DNA is TGTGCCAGCAGCTTAGGACTAGCGGGAGGGCCCGACGAGCAGTACTTC. The chain uses TRBV7-2 and TRBJ2-7, with TRBD2 matching over 14 bases. This CDR3 comprises 16 residues. With 1 base clipped from V and 5 bases from J, the junction kept 4 bases outside the gene matches. Germline assignment: CDR1 SGHTA and CDR2 FQGNSA. Full variable domain (outside the CDR3, taken from reference TRBV7-2 and TRBJ2-7): GAGVSQSPSNKVTEKGKDVELRCDPISGHTALYWYRQSLGQGLEFLIYFQGNSAPDKSGLPSDRFSAERTGGSVSTLTIQRTQQEDSAVYLCASSLGLAGGPDEQYFGPGTRLTVT.

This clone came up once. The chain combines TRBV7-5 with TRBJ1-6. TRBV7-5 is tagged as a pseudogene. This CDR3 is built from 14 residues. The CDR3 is CAPRDGDGCSPLHF. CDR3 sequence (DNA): TGTGCCCCCCGGGACGGGGACGGGTGCTCACCCCTCCACTTT.

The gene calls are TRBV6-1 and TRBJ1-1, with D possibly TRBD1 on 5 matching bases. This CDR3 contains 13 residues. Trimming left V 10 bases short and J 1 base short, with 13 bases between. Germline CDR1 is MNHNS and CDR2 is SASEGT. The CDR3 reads CATLGVANTEAFF. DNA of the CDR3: TGTGCCACCCTGGGGGTTGCGAACACTGAAGCTTTCTTT.

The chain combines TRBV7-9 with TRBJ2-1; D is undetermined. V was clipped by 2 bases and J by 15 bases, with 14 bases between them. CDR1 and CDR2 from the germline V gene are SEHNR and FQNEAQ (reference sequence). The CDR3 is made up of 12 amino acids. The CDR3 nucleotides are TGTGCCAGCAGCTTAAAAGGAGCCTCATCGTTCTTC. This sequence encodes CASSLKGASSFF.

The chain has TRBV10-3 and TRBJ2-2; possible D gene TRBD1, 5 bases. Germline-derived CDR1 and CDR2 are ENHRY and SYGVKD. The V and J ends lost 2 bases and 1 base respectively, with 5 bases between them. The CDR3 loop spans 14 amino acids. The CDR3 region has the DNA TGTGCCATCAGTGAGGACAGGAACACCGGGGAGCTGTTTTTT. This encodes CAISEDRNTGELFF.

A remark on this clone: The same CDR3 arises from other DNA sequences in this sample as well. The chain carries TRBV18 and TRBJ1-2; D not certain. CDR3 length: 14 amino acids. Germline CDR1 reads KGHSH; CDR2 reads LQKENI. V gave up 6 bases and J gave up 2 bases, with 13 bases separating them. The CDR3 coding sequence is TGTGCCAGCTCCCCCGGGAGGGAAAACTATGGCTACACCTTC. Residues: CASSPGRENYGYTF. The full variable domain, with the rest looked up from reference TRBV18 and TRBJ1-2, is NAGVMQNPRHLVRRRGQEARLRCSPMKGHSHVYWYRQLPEEGLKFMVYLQKENIIDESGMPKERFSAEFPKEGPSILRIQQVVRGDSAAYFCASSPGRENYGYTFGSGTRLTVV.